These 31 T cell receptor beta chains came from one sample sequenced in a study of blood T cell repertoires in COVID-19. Method: immunoSEQ multiplex PCR; TCRdb's copy keeps in-frame clones and lacks some. The table records about 83,000 clones, roughly 84% of them present only once. The sequenced material came from peripheral blood. All receptors come from a woman of 80 years or more in a cohort sampled during active or convalescent COVID-19.

The CDR3 sequence: CASSRRLAGGSYEQYF. CDR3 nucleotides: TGTGCCAGCTCACGCCGATTAGCGGGAGGTTCCTACGAGCAGTACTTC. The rearrangement uses TRBV18 and TRBJ2-7, with 10 bases matching TRBD2. The CDR3 loop spans 16 amino acids. The J segment lost 1 base and the V segment lost 4 bases, leaving 7 bases of the junction unmatched. Per germline, CDR1 KGHSH and CDR2 LQKENI. The entire variable domain, with the rest obtained from reference TRBV18 and TRBJ2-7, is as follows: NAGVMQNPRHLVRRRGQEARLRCSPMKGHSHVYWYRQLPEEGLKFMVYLQKENIIDESGMPKERFSAEFPKEGPSILRIQQVVRGDSAAYFCASSRRLAGGSYEQYFGPGTRLTVT.

This clone has just one count. The chain carries TRBV12-3 or TRBV12-4 and TRBJ1-2, with D hard to call. V lost 5 bases and J lost 11, with 15 bases in between. The CDR3 totals 12 residues. The CDR3 loop is CASSKPGHSYTF. DNA for the CDR3: TGTGCCAGCAGTAAGCCGGGTCACTCGTACACCTTC.

The rearrangement uses TRBV27 and TRBJ2-1, with TRBD2 identical over 13 bases. The CDR3 has 16 residues. Germline-derived CDR1 and CDR2 are MNHEY and SMNVEV (reference sequence). The V and J ends lost 4 bases and 7 bases, in that order; junction bases with no gene match: 7. The CDR3 DNA follows: TGTGCCAGCAGTTCGGTACTAGCGGGAGGGCTGAATGAGCAGTTCTTC. Translating it yields CASSSVLAGGLNEQFF.

V is TRBV10-3 and J is TRBJ2-3; 7 bases are shared with TRBD2. The CDR3 extends over 18 amino acids. The ends lost 6 bases at V and 2 bases at J; junction bases unmatched: 17. The germline CDR1 and CDR2 sequences are ENHRY and SYGVKD. The CDR3 is CAIRRGLPTRRDTDTQYF. DNA for the CDR3: TGTGCCATCAGGCGGGGACTACCCACCAGACGCGACACAGATACGCAGTATTTT.

The chain couples TRBV13 to TRBJ1-4, with 7 positions matching TRBD1. Germline V lookup: CDR1 PRHDT, CDR2 FYEKMQ (reference sequence). V shed 8 bases and J 4 bases; nucleotides not matched to a gene: 10. The CDR3 is 15 residues long. The CDR3 DNA follows: TGTGCCAGCTCTCTGAGGGGGCTTAGTAATGAAAAACTGTTTTTT. Translating it yields CASSLRGLSNEKLFF.

The chain employs TRBV28 and TRBJ1-3; tentatively, D is TRBD1 (6 bases). This CDR3 region has 14 residues. Germline V gives CDR1 MDHEN, CDR2 SYDVKM. Trimming removed 6 bases at V and 4 bases at J, with 13 bases between. CDR3 coding DNA: TGTGCCAGCAGGCCTGCGGGGGCCGGAAACACCATATATTTT. Amino acid sequence: CASRPAGAGNTIYF. The complete variable domain, with remaining parts taken from reference TRBV28 and TRBJ1-3, reads DVKVTQSSRYLVKRTGEKVFLECVQDMDHENMFWYRQDPGLGLRLIYFSYDVKMKEKGDIPEGYSVSREKKERFSLILESASTNQTSMYLCASRPAGAGNTIYFGEGSWLTVV.

The V and J genes are TRBV6-5 and TRBJ1-1; D gene uncertain. V shed 0 bases and J shed 2 bases, with 7 bases lying between them. The length of the CDR3 is 14 residues. The germline CDR1 and CDR2 sequences are MNHEY and SVGAGI. CDR3 DNA: TGTGCCAGCAGTTACTCGGCGGCCAACACTGAAGCTTTCTTT. This translates into CASSYSAANTEAFF.

The genes are TRBV7-8 and TRBJ2-7; TRBD2 agrees at 8 bases. The V gene end was trimmed by 5 bases and the J gene end by 3 bases; junction bases not matched to a gene: 12. Germline CDR1 SGHVS, CDR2 FQNEAQ. The CDR3 loop spans 16 amino acids. The CDR3 DNA sequence: TGTGCCAGCAGCCCGGCGGGAGGCTTAGGCGACTACGAGCAGTACTTC. This sequence encodes CASSPAGGLGDYEQYF.

J is TRBJ1-1 and V is TRBV27; D gene uncertain. From germline, CDR1 is MNHEY and CDR2 SMNVEV (reference sequence). V lost 5 bases and J 4 bases, leaving 17 bases between the germline ends. This CDR3 comprises 15 residues. CDR3 in DNA: TGTGCCAGCAGTCTGTCGACATTCGGTAGCACTGAAGCTTTCTTT. It encodes CASSLSTFGSTEAFF.

This clone was observed once. The V call is TRBV24-1, the J call TRBJ2-1, with D maybe TRBD2 (5 bases). Looked up from germline, CDR1 is KGHDR and CDR2 is SFDVKD. Trimming cost V 0 bases and J 8 bases, with 13 bases left between them. CDR3 size: 15 residues. CDR3 DNA sequence: TGTGCCACCAGTGATTTGTCCAGCGGTAGTTATGAGCAGTTCTTC. It specifies CATSDLSSGSYEQFF.

The count of this clone is one. The chain is built from TRBV5-1 and TRBJ1-2; TRBD1 aligns across 11 bases. V lost 4 bases and J lost 4; bases outside the gene matches: 3. CDR1 and CDR2 from the germline V gene are SGHRS and YFSETQ. There are 14 residues in the CDR3. CDR3 nucleotide sequence: TGCGCCAGCAGCCCGGGACAGGGGGGCTATGGCTACACCTTC. Its translation: CASSPGQGGYGYTF.

This clone was seen a few times. J is TRBJ2-1 and V is TRBV14; TRBD2 agrees at 7 bases. Germline V gene data show CDR1 as SGHDN and CDR2 as FVKESK. V shed 4 bases, J shed 6 bases, and the junction held 9 bases outside the gene matches. The CDR3 is 15 residues long. CDR3 DNA sequence: TGTGCCAGCAGCCCAGGGACTACCAACTTCAATGAGCAGTTCTTC. Its translation: CASSPGTTNFNEQFF.

The chain employs TRBV5-1 and TRBJ2-7; 12 bases align to TRBD1. CDR1 is SGHRS, CDR2 YFSETQ, per germline. The CDR3 is 15 residues long. With V trimmed by 4 bases and J by 5 bases, 7 bases remained unmatched. CDR3 loop: CASSPTRDRGHEQYF. CDR3 in DNA: TGCGCCAGCAGCCCCACCCGGGACAGGGGGCACGAGCAGTACTTC.

The chain links TRBV11-3 to TRBJ2-3; weak D call: TRBD2 (5 bases). The V and J ends lost 4 bases and 4 bases respectively, with 18 bases between them. Per germline, CDR1 SGHNT and CDR2 YENEEA. This CDR3 comprises 16 residues. CDR3 sequence reads: CASSSGLSILSDTQYF. For the CDR3, the DNA is TGTGCCAGCAGCTCCGGACTCTCAATCTTATCAGATACGCAGTATTTT. The variable domain in full, completed from reference TRBV11-3 and TRBJ2-3, reads EAGVVQSPRYKIIEKKQPVAFWCNPISGHNTLYWYLQNLGQGPELLIRYENEEAVDDSQLPKDRFSAERLKGVDSTLKIQPAELGDSAVYLCASSSGLSILSDTQYFGPGTRLTVL.

J is TRBJ2-2 and V is TRBV9, with a weak D call TRBD2 (5 bases). The CDR3 extends over 14 amino acids. Trimming took off 5 bases at V and 4 bases at J, with 12 bases between the two ends. Germline V gene data show CDR1 as SGDLS and CDR2 as YYNGEE. The CDR3 sequence: CASRRATGTGELFF. The CDR3 DNA sequence: TGTGCCAGCAGGAGGGCCACCGGCACCGGGGAGCTGTTTTTT.

The chain recombines TRBV6-5 with TRBJ2-1; D gene unclear. This CDR3 is built from 15 residues. V was pared by 4 bases and J by 1 base, with 11 bases between. CDR1 and CDR2 (germline): MNHEY, SVGAGI. Here the CDR3 reads CASSSDAASYNEQFF. CDR3 sequence (DNA): TGTGCCAGCAGTTCCGATGCAGCGTCCTACAATGAGCAGTTCTTC.

The chain uses TRBV14 and TRBJ1-2; D is perhaps TRBD1 (6 bases). V was clipped by 1 base and J by 3 bases, with 9 bases between them. This CDR3 has 14 amino acids. CDR1 and CDR2 from the germline V gene are SGHDN and FVKESK. The CDR3 is CASSQVQGYYGYTF. Here the CDR3 DNA reads TGTGCCAGCAGCCAAGTCCAGGGGTACTATGGCTACACCTTC.

The rearrangement uses TRBV18 and TRBJ1-1; unclear D gene. This CDR3 contains 12 residues. Germline-derived CDR1 and CDR2 are KGHSH and LQKENI. Trimming removed 3 bases from V and 5 bases from J, with 7 bases in between. The CDR3 protein is CASSPEPTEAFF. The CDR3 region has the DNA TGTGCCAGCTCACCGGAGCCGACTGAAGCTTTCTTT.

CDR3: CASSLLRTSGYYNEQFF. DNA of the CDR3: TGTGCCAGCAGCTTACTCCGGACTAGCGGGTACTACAATGAGCAGTTCTTC. The chain joins TRBV7-9 to TRBJ2-1, with 11 bases aligning to TRBD2. V gave up 2 bases and J gave up 3 bases; unmatched junction bases: 6. The germline gives CDR1 SEHNR, CDR2 FQNEAQ (reference sequence). The CDR3 covers 17 residues.

V is TRBV13 and J is TRBJ2-1; TRBD2 matches at 13 bases. CDR1 and CDR2 (germline): PRHDT, FYEKMQ (reference sequence). The V gene end was trimmed by 1 base and the J gene end by 4 bases; junction bases not matched to a gene: 4. The CDR3 sequence is 17 residues long. The CDR3 DNA reads as TGTGCCAGCAGCTTAGAGACTAGCGGGAGGAGGTACAATGAGCAGTTCTTC. It translates to CASSLETSGRRYNEQFF.

This clone appeared once. This chain links TRBV30 with TRBJ2-2; D remains ambiguous. Trimming pared 0 bases from V and 5 bases from J, leaving 10 bases between. There are 14 residues in the CDR3. Germline V gives CDR1 GTSNPN, CDR2 SVGIG (reference sequence). The CDR3 sequence: CAWSVMAETGELFF. The CDR3 region has the DNA TGTGCCTGGAGTGTAATGGCGGAAACCGGGGAGCTGTTTTTT. The variable domain in full, with the rest retrieved from reference TRBV30 and TRBJ2-2, is SQTIHQWPATLVQPVGSPLSLECTVEGTSNPNLYWYRQAAGRGLQLLFYSVGIGQISSEVPQNLSASRPQDRQFILSSKKLLLSDSGFYLCAWSVMAETGELFFGEGSRLTVL.

The count of this clone is one. The chain couples TRBV5-1 to TRBJ2-3; D is undetermined. CDR3 length: 15 amino acids. The germline V gene encodes CDR1 SGHRS and CDR2 YFSETQ. Trimming cost V 0 bases and J 2 bases, with 10 bases left between them. The DNA of the CDR3 is TGCGCCAGCAGCTTGGGTCGCGGATTCACAGATACGCAGTATTTT. It yields the protein CASSLGRGFTDTQYF.

The J gene is TRBJ2-5, the V gene TRBV6-5; TRBD1 agrees at 7 bases. Per germline, CDR1 MNHEY and CDR2 SVGAGI. The CDR3 loop spans 15 amino acids. The V gene end was trimmed by 6 bases and the J gene end by 5 bases; junction bases not matched to a gene: 12. As DNA, the CDR3 is TGTGCCAGCAGACTGGGACAGACTCTCGGGGAGACCCAGTACTTC. It yields the protein CASRLGQTLGETQYF.

The CDR3 region is CASSYPEGEKLFF. CDR3 in DNA: TGTGCCAGCAGTTACCCCGAGGGTGAAAAACTGTTTTTT. V usage is TRBV6-6 and J usage is TRBJ1-4; no clear D gene. The length of the CDR3 is 13 residues. Germline CDR1 MNHNY, CDR2 SVGAGI (reference sequence). The V end was cut by 2 bases, the J end by 7 bases, with 8 bases between.

The chain uses TRBV6-5 and TRBJ1-2; no reliable D call. CDR3 length: 13 residues. Per the germline V gene, CDR1 is MNHEY and CDR2 is SVGAGI. The V end was cut by 2 bases, the J end by 7 bases, with 11 bases between. The DNA of the CDR3 is TGTGCCAGCAGTTACGGACTCTCTACTGGCTACACCTTC. Protein sequence: CASSYGLSTGYTF.

J is TRBJ2-4 and V is TRBV6-1; TRBD2 matches 8 bases. V was pared by 2 bases and J by 0 bases, with 12 bases of the junction left unmatched. Germline CDR1 MNHNS, CDR2 SASEGT. The CDR3 sequence is 19 residues long. The CDR3 spells CASSEPSGGSNIAKNIQYF. CDR3 bases: TGTGCCAGCAGTGAACCATCGGGGGGGAGTAATATAGCCAAAAACATTCAGTACTTC.

The CDR3 is CASSYITGRAIGYEQYF. The CDR3 DNA follows: TGTGCCAGCAGTTACATCACCGGGAGGGCCATCGGGTACGAGCAGTACTTC. The chain recombines TRBV6-2 or TRBV6-3 with TRBJ2-7; 8 positions agree with TRBD2. J gave up 4 bases and V 2 bases, and 13 bases lay outside the gene matches. The CDR3 consists of 17 residues. CDR1 MNHEY and CDR2 SVGEGT come from the germline V gene.

The rearrangement uses TRBV7-9 and TRBJ1-4, with D possibly being TRBD1 (5 bases). The CDR3 is made up of 14 amino acids. Trimming stripped 3 bases from V and 8 bases from J, with 13 bases between. The germline V gene has CDR1 SEHNR and CDR2 FQNEAQ (reference sequence). CDR3: CASSLDKRNEKLFF. CDR3 nucleotides: TGTGCCAGCAGCTTGGACAAACGAAACGAAAAACTGTTTTTT.

J is TRBJ1-2 and V is TRBV4-2; D may be TRBD1 (6 bases). Germline values: CDR1 LGHNA, CDR2 YNFKEQ. V was pared by 3 bases and J by 6 bases, with 14 bases between. This CDR3 has 14 residues. CDR3 loop: CASSHYREGDGYTF. DNA for the CDR3: TGTGCCAGCAGCCATTACAGGGAGGGTGATGGCTACACCTTC.

The chain recombines TRBV5-1 with TRBJ2-2, with D possibly matching TRBD1 (6 bases). CDR1 is SGHRS, CDR2 YFSETQ, per germline. V lost 4 bases to trimming and J lost 5 bases, with 15 bases between them. The CDR3 loop spans 15 amino acids. CDR3 nucleotides: TGCGCCAGCAGCCCCCCCCCAGGGGAAACCGGGGAGCTGTTTTTT. Protein sequence: CASSPPPGETGELFF.

This clone was observed a single time. The chain recombines TRBV7-7 with TRBJ1-1, with 12 bases that match TRBD1. The CDR3 is 17 amino acids. Germline assignment: CDR1 SSHAT and CDR2 FNYEAQ (reference sequence). The CDR3 sequence is CASLRRDRGRFSTEAFF. CDR3 bases: TGTGCTAGCCTCAGGCGGGACAGGGGGCGATTCAGCACTGAAGCTTTCTTT.